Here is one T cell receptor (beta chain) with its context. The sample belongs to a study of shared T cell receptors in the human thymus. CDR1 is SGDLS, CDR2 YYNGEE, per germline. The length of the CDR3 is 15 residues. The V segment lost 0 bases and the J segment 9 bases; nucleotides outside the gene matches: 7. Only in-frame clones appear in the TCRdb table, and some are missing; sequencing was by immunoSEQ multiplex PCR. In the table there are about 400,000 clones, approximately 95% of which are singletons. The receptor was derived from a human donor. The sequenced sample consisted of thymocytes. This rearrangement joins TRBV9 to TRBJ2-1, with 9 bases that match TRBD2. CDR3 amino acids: CASSVEASGKSEQFF. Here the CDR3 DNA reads TGTGCCAGCAGCGTAGAGGCTAGCGGGAAGTCTGAGCAGTTCTTC.